The 21 T cell receptor beta chains in this list originate from one sample, sequenced in a study of identical twins. TCRdb analysed the 5' RACE reads with MiXCR anew, one entry per CDR3 protein. Among some 500,000 distinct CDR3 sequences listed, 20% to 25% were seen once. This same sample was also part of a study on T cells expressing NK-cell markers.

The sample taken for sequencing was CD4+ T cells sorted from blood. These receptors were taken from a woman between 18 and 29 years old in good health.

V usage is TRBV7-8 and J usage is TRBJ2-3, with 7 bases identical to TRBD2. Germline values: CDR1 SGHVS, CDR2 FQNEAQ. J was trimmed by 4 bases and V by 0 bases; bases with no gene match: 7. The CDR3 consists of 16 residues. Here the CDR3 reads CASSLAGGGGSDTQYF. The DNA for the CDR3 is TGTGCCAGCAGCTTAGCGGGTGGGGGAGGGTCAGATACGCAGTATTTT.

This clonotype was seen repeatedly, ten times or more. J is TRBJ2-5 and V is TRBV12-3 or TRBV12-4; tentative D call: TRBD2 (6 bases). The CDR3 runs 15 residues. Trimming cost V 4 bases and J 5 bases, with 17 bases left between them. CDR3 in DNA: TGTGCCAGCAGTTCCGGCCGGGGAGGACCCGAGACCCAGTACTTC. This sequence encodes CASSSGRGGPETQYF.

This clonotype was found a few times. V and J are TRBV6-5 and TRBJ1-1, with D unclear. The germline CDR1 and CDR2 sequences are MNHEY and SVGAGI. CDR3 length: 12 amino acids. Trimming cost V 10 bases and J 6 bases, with 15 bases left between them. For the CDR3, the DNA is TGTGCCACCCGTACAGCTGCCCCTGAAGCTTTCTTT. Translated: CATRTAAPEAFF.

The chain combines TRBV5-1 with TRBJ2-5; 10 positions agree with TRBD1. The J segment lost 2 bases and the V segment lost 6 bases, leaving 13 bases of the junction unmatched. The CDR3 is 17 amino acids. Germline CDR1 and CDR2: SGHRS and YFSETQ. CDR3 in amino acids: CASTRQGASGLQETQYF. The CDR3, as DNA: TGCGCCAGCACCAGACAGGGGGCTAGCGGCCTTCAAGAGACCCAGTACTTC.

This clonotype was detected only a few times. This chain uses TRBV20-1 with TRBJ1-1; TRBD1 might be the D (5 bases). V was cut by 6 bases and J by 0 bases, with 17 bases left in between. The CDR3 is made up of 15 amino acids. From germline, CDR1 is DFQATT and CDR2 SNEGSKA (reference sequence). The DNA for the CDR3 is TGCAGTGCCCCGAGCCGGGGGGGGATGAACACTGAAGCTTTCTTT. Its translation is CSAPSRGGMNTEAFF.

This clonotype was counted only a few times. The rearrangement joins TRBV11-1 to TRBJ2-1; 10 positions match TRBD2. The CDR3 spans 18 residues. CDR1 is SGHAT, CDR2 FQDESV, per germline (reference sequence). The V and J ends lost 1 base and 7 bases, in that order; junction bases with no gene match: 13. DNA for the CDR3: TGTGCCAGCAGCTTAGAGGGACTAGCGACAACCCCTCGGAATGAGCAGTTCTTC. Translated, it gives CASSLEGLATTPRNEQFF. Full variable domain (outside the CDR3, taken from reference TRBV11-1 and TRBJ2-1): EAEVAQSPRYKITEKSQAVAFWCDPISGHATLYWYRQILGQGPELLVQFQDESVVDDSQLPKDRFSAERLKGVDSTLKIQPAELGDSAMYLCASSLEGLATTPRNEQFFGPGTRLTVL.

The V gene is TRBV2, the J gene TRBJ1-1; D not certain. The CDR3 has 13 residues. Germline CDR1 SNHLY, CDR2 FYNNEI. Trimming took off 6 bases at V and 8 bases at J, with 16 bases between the two ends. The CDR3 region has the DNA TGTGCCAGCAGAGGAGACACAAAGTCAGAAGCTTTCTTT. This codes for CASRGDTKSEAFF.

This sequence joins TRBV6-5 and TRBJ1-5; 10 bases fit TRBD1. Per germline, CDR1 MNHEY and CDR2 SVGAGI. V lost 2 bases to trimming and J lost 6 bases; unmatched junction nucleotides: 4. There are 15 residues in the CDR3. The CDR3 here is CASSYGDRGPQPQHF. CDR3 DNA sequence: TGTGCCAGCAGTTACGGGGACAGGGGTCCTCAGCCCCAGCATTTT.

This clonotype was counted ten times or more. This rearrangement joins TRBV5-1 to TRBJ1-2; D is undetermined. Looked up from germline, CDR1 is SGHRS and CDR2 is YFSETQ. The CDR3 loop spans 13 amino acids. Between the trimmed V and J ends, which lost 0 bases and 6 bases, there was a span of 9 bases. In nucleotides, the CDR3 is TGCGCCAGCAGCTTGGACCCTCCGAATGGCTACACCTTC. Protein product: CASSLDPPNGYTF.

This clonotype appeared a few times. CDR3 sequence (DNA): TGTGCCAGCAGTTTTGGGGGGGTAGCGGGCTACACCTTC. Translated, it gives CASSFGGVAGYTF. V gene TRBV12-3 or TRBV12-4 combines with J gene TRBJ1-2; D may be TRBD1 (5 bases). The CDR3 length is 13 residues. The ends were cut back, 3 bases at V and 8 bases at J, with 13 bases in the middle.

On this clonotype: At one boundary the junction diverges from the germline segment, which might be a read error. The chain uses TRBV20-1 and TRBJ2-1; a possible D gene is TRBD2 (6 bases). The length of the CDR3 is 13 residues. CDR1 is DFQATT, CDR2 SNEGSKA, per germline (reference sequence). CDR3 in DNA: TGCAGTGCTAGGGGGGACTCCCACAATGAGCAGTTCTTC. Protein: CSARGDSHNEQFF.

The genes are TRBV4-1 and TRBJ1-2; D is unclear. The germline CDR1 and CDR2 sequences are MGHRA and YSYEKL. V was cut by 1 base and J by 4 bases, with 10 bases left in between. CDR3 length equals 14 residues. Written as DNA, the CDR3 is TGCGCCAGCAGCCAAGCAATGGGCGGCTATGGCTACACCTTC. It specifies CASSQAMGGYGYTF.

This clonotype has a handful of counts. This chain links TRBV18 with TRBJ2-3; tentative D call: TRBD1 (5 bases). The CDR3 is made up of 13 amino acids. From germline, CDR1 is KGHSH and CDR2 LQKENI. Trimming left V 0 bases short and J 6 bases short, with 7 bases between. For the CDR3, the DNA is TGTGCCAGCTCACCACCAGGGGTGGATACGCAGTATTTT. Encoded protein: CASSPPGVDTQYF.

V usage is TRBV2 and J usage is TRBJ2-3; 11 bases fit TRBD2. This CDR3 has 13 amino acids. Germline V gene lookup returns CDR1 SNHLY and CDR2 FYNNEI. The trim removed 7 bases at V and 5 bases at J, leaving 2 bases unmatched. In nucleotides, the CDR3 is TGTGCCAGCACCGGACTAGCGGGAGATACGCAGTATTTT. It encodes CASTGLAGDTQYF.

This clonotype occurred a few times. The chain employs TRBV20-1 and TRBJ2-7, with D unclear. V was pared by 4 bases and J by 3 bases, with 10 bases between. The CDR3 covers 12 residues. Germline CDR1 is DFQATT and CDR2 is SNEGSKA (reference sequence). The DNA for the CDR3 is TGCAGTGCTATGCCATCGAACTACGAGCAGTACTTC. Translated, it gives CSAMPSNYEQYF.

This clonotype appeared once. The genes are TRBV20-1 and TRBJ2-5, with 14 bases fitting TRBD2. The CDR3 has 18 amino acids. V dropped 1 base and J dropped 5; count of bases not matched to a gene: 12. Germline lookup yields CDR1 DFQATT and CDR2 SNEGSKA (reference sequence). CDR3 sequence: CSARAGLAGGTLRETQYF. CDR3 nucleotide sequence: TGCAGTGCTAGAGCTGGACTAGCGGGGGGAACTTTGAGGGAGACCCAGTACTTC.

This clonotype was counted only a few times. The gene calls are TRBV9 and TRBJ2-2; D tentatively fits TRBD1 or TRBD2 (6 bases each). Germline CDR1 and CDR2: SGDLS and YYNGEE. Trimming left V 1 base short and J 2 bases short, with 12 bases between. The CDR3 covers 16 residues. The CDR3 DNA is TGTGCCAGCAGCGTATCGTCCGGGGGCAACACCGGGGAGCTGTTTTTT. Its protein product is CASSVSSGGNTGELFF.

This clonotype was found a few times. The rearrangement uses TRBV5-1 and TRBJ2-3; D remains ambiguous. Germline CDR1 reads SGHRS; CDR2 reads YFSETQ. Between the trimmed V and J ends, which lost 1 base and 2 bases, there was a span of 5 bases. The CDR3 totals 13 residues. DNA of the CDR3: TGCGCCAGCAGCTTGATAGTCACAGATACGCAGTATTTT. The encoded protein is CASSLIVTDTQYF.

This chain connects TRBV5-1 to TRBJ2-6; D may correspond to TRBD1 or TRBD2 (5 bases each). The germline V gene encodes CDR1 SGHRS and CDR2 YFSETQ. Trimming took 3 bases from V and 10 from J, leaving 14 bases between them. The CDR3 loop spans 14 amino acids. The CDR3 DNA reads TGCGCCAGCAGCTCCCGGGACCTCGCAAACGTCCTGACTTTC. It yields the protein CASSSRDLANVLTF. Full variable domain (missing parts from reference TRBV5-1 and TRBJ2-6): KAGVTQTPRYLIKTRGQQVTLSCSPISGHRSVSWYQQTPGQGLQFLFEYFSETQRNKGNFPGRFSGRQFSNSRSEMNVSTLELGDSALYLCASSSRDLANVLTFGAGSRLTVL.

The chain is built from TRBV5-4 and TRBJ2-3, with a tentative D call TRBD1 (6 bases). This CDR3 contains 15 residues. Germline V CDR1 and CDR2: SGHNT, YYREEE (reference sequence). V lost 0 bases, J lost 2 bases, and 10 bases lay in between. CDR3 loop: CASSLEQGHTDTQYF. In DNA, the CDR3 is TGTGCCAGCAGCTTGGAACAGGGCCACACAGATACGCAGTATTTT.

This clonotype was counted many times. Sequence at one end of the junction differs from germline and may be a read error. The V and J genes are TRBV5-1 and TRBJ2-5, with D unclear. Germline loops: CDR1 SGHRS, CDR2 YFSETQ. The CDR3 extends over 11 amino acids. CDR3 loop: CASSLTETQYF. The CDR3 nucleotides read TGTGCCAGCAGCCTCACCGAGACCCAGTACTTC.